The 3 T cell receptor beta chains reported below all come from one sample, sequenced in a study of T cell repertoires in cytomegalovirus infection. TCRdb called the reads again in MiXCR, with one record for every CDR3 protein. The data show hundreds of thousands of distinct CDR3 sequences, around 35% seen once. Their specific antigens are unknown. This material consisted of cultured PBMCs, taken from culture after CMV antigen stimulation. Source of these receptors: a human donor in good health (CMV status not recorded). Some clones in this sample may be carry-over from other donors' samples.

J is TRBJ2-4 and V is TRBV30; the D gene is possibly TRBD1 (5 bases). V was pared by 3 bases and J by 2 bases, with 11 bases between. This CDR3 has 14 residues. Germline assignment: CDR1 GTSNPN and CDR2 SVGIG (reference sequence). The CDR3 is CAWRYQGSKNIQYF. As DNA, the CDR3 is TGTGCCTGGAGGTATCAGGGATCCAAAAACATTCAGTACTTC.

This clonotype was observed a single time. A clone one base away is much larger, so this may be a read error. Here the CDR3 omits its conserved ending phenylalanine or tryptophan, so a read error is the likely source. V is TRBV7-8 and J is TRBJ1-5, with D hard to call. Per germline, CDR1 SGHVS and CDR2 FQNEAQ. Trimming took off 6 bases at V and 7 bases at J, with 13 bases between the two ends. The CDR3 sequence is 13 residues long. The CDR3 sequence is CASRANVIQPQHL. The CDR3 DNA sequence: TGTGCCAGCAGGGCGAATGTAATCCAGCCCCAGCATCTT.

This chain links TRBV3-1 with TRBJ1-5; D unclear. This CDR3 is built from 15 residues. Deletions cut 3 bases from V and 7 bases from J, with 16 bases between. Germline V gene sequence: CDR1 LGHDT, CDR2 YNNKEL (reference sequence). This CDR3 reads CASSQGPEPGQPQHF. The CDR3 DNA follows: TGTGCCAGCAGCCAGGGCCCAGAACCGGGACAGCCCCAGCATTTT.